The 9 T cell receptor beta chains listed next were all sequenced from one sample in a study of CD8 T cells in Susac syndrome. Random hexamers were used to reverse transcribe an amount of about 0.45 to 1 ug RNA. TCRdb re-called the immunoSEQ multiplex PCR reads with MiXCR, one entry per CDR3 protein. The table records just over 150,000 distinct CDR3 sequences, just under 95% of them present only once. Sequenced material: CD8+ T cells from PBMCs. The source of these receptors is a human donor with multiple sclerosis.

This chain joins TRBV27 and TRBJ2-1, with 9 bases that match TRBD1. Germline loops: CDR1 MNHEY, CDR2 SMNVEV (reference sequence). The CDR3 extends over 19 amino acids. Losses at the gene ends were 4 bases for V and 2 bases for J; bases not matched to a gene: 15. CDR3 in amino acids: CASSSWGQGKGGTYNEQFF. DNA for the CDR3: TGTGCCAGCAGTTCATGGGGACAGGGCAAGGGGGGGACCTACAATGAGCAGTTCTTC.

The chain has TRBV29-1 and TRBJ2-3, with D uncertain. There are 11 residues in the CDR3. V lost 7 bases to trimming and J lost 2 bases, with 7 bases between them. Looked up from germline, CDR1 is SQVTM and CDR2 is ANQGSEA. Here the CDR3 DNA reads TGCAGCGCCTTTGACACAGATACGCAGTATTTT. It yields the protein CSAFDTDTQYF.

The V and J genes are TRBV5-1 and TRBJ2-7; 7 positions agree with TRBD1. Germline trimming cut 4 bases from V and 0 bases from J; bases unmatched to any gene: 10. CDR3 length: 16 residues. From germline, CDR1 is SGHRS and CDR2 YFSETQ. CDR3 sequence reads: CASSPHRDSISYEQYF. As DNA, the CDR3 is TGCGCCAGCAGCCCCCACCGGGACAGTATCTCCTACGAGCAGTACTTC.

The chain couples TRBV12-5 to TRBJ1-1; D possibly corresponds to TRBD1 (6 bases). CDR3 length: 15 residues. V shed 5 bases and J shed 0 bases, with 13 bases lying between them. CDR1 and CDR2 (germline): LGHNT, FRNRAP. The CDR3 sequence is CASGPGEALNTEAFF. The CDR3 coding sequence is TGTGCTAGTGGTCCAGGGGAGGCCCTGAACACTGAAGCTTTCTTT.

V and J are TRBV7-8 and TRBJ2-3; D is perhaps TRBD2 (5 bases). The length of the CDR3 is 15 residues. Trimming left V 1 base short and J 4 bases short, with 12 bases between. Per germline, CDR1 SGHVS and CDR2 FQNEAQ. This chain's CDR3 is CASSLVEVGADTQYF. The CDR3 coding sequence is TGTGCCAGCAGCTTAGTAGAGGTGGGAGCAGATACGCAGTATTTT.

The DNA of the CDR3 is TGCAGCGTTCAGGGACTAGCGGGGACCTACAATGAGCAGTTCTTC. Encoded protein: CSVQGLAGTYNEQFF. The V and J genes are TRBV29-1 and TRBJ2-1; 13 bases are shared with TRBD2. The CDR3 is 15 amino acids. Germline trimming cut 5 bases from V and 2 bases from J; bases unmatched to any gene: 3. CDR1 is SQVTM and CDR2 is ANQGSEA in the germline V gene.

This chain joins TRBV9 and TRBJ2-7; tentatively, D is TRBD1 or TRBD2 (5 bases each). This CDR3 has 14 amino acids. Trimming stripped 0 bases from V and 2 bases from J, with 9 bases between. Per germline, CDR1 SGDLS and CDR2 YYNGEE. This CDR3 reads CASSVDQGAYEQYF. The CDR3 DNA reads TGTGCCAGCAGCGTAGATCAGGGAGCCTACGAGCAGTACTTC.

The V call is TRBV9, the J call TRBJ2-5, with 10 bases that match TRBD2. The trim removed 4 bases at V and 3 bases at J, leaving 9 bases unmatched. The CDR3 is 16 residues long. CDR1 SGDLS and CDR2 YYNGEE come from the germline V gene. The CDR3 nucleotides are TGTGCCAGCAGCTACGATCCCGGGACTAGCGAAGAGACCCAGTACTTC. Translated, it gives CASSYDPGTSEETQYF.

The DNA for the CDR3 is TGTGCCAGCACCTCGGGGAATGAGCAGTTCTTC. Translating it yields CASTSGNEQFF. The genes are TRBV7-2 and TRBJ2-1; maybe TRBD2 (5 bases). The V and J ends lost 7 bases and 7 bases respectively, with 8 bases between them. The CDR3 is made up of 11 amino acids. Germline values: CDR1 SGHTA, CDR2 FQGNSA.